Below are 20 T cell receptor beta chains sequenced from a single sample in a study of T and B cells in COVID-19 patients. Each TRB amplification used about 250-550 ng of genomic DNA from blood. TRB rearrangements were amplified by multiplex PCR with BIOMED2 TRB-A/B primers. TCRdb re-analysed the multiplex PCR reads in MiXCR, keeping a single row per CDR3 protein. The sample records approximately 20,000 distinct CDR3 sequences, about 32% being singletons. Sequenced sample: blood. These receptors came from a human donor who had recovered from COVID-19.

For this clonotype: A much larger clone lies one base from this, so it may be a read error. The CDR3 protein is CSSSFDRGRSPLF. The CDR3 DNA reads TGTTCCAGCAGCTTCGACAGGGGGAGGTCTCCACTATTC. The chain couples TRBV11-1 to TRBJ2-6; TRBD1 aligns across 9 bases. The CDR3 totals 13 residues. The germline V gene encodes CDR1 SGHAT and CDR2 FQDESV (reference sequence).

CDR3 in DNA: TGTGCCAGCAGTTTGAGCACTGGCTACACCTTC. Translated, it gives CASSLSTGYTF. The chain joins TRBV12-3 or TRBV12-4 to TRBJ1-2; D is ambiguous. This CDR3 is built from 11 residues. V gave up 3 bases and J gave up 7 bases, with 6 bases separating them.

This clonotype was counted a few times. This chain links TRBV30 with TRBJ1-6; no definite D call. The CDR3 loop spans 13 amino acids. Germline V gene data show CDR1 as GTSNPN and CDR2 as SVGIG (reference sequence). Trimming stripped 3 bases from V and 7 bases from J, with 10 bases between. In DNA, the CDR3 is TGTGCCTGGAGGGAGACAATGAATTCACCCCTCCACTTT. Translated: CAWRETMNSPLHF.

This clonotype was observed at least ten times. The V gene is TRBV19, the J gene TRBJ2-5; a possible D gene is TRBD1 (5 bases). Deletions cut 2 bases from V and 3 bases from J, with 7 bases between. This CDR3 comprises 13 residues. CDR1 is LNHDA and CDR2 is SQIVND in the germline V gene (reference sequence). The DNA of the CDR3 is TGTGCCAGTAGTATATCGACAGAAGAGACCCAGTACTTC. This sequence encodes CASSISTEETQYF.

V gene TRBV6-4 combines with J gene TRBJ2-3; D gene uncertain. Germline loops: CDR1 MRHNA, CDR2 SNTAGT. Trimming shortened V by 5 bases and J by 2 bases, and 11 bases separated the two germline ends. This CDR3 region has 14 residues. DNA for the CDR3: TGTGCCAGCAGTACCTCTTTCGCCACAGATACGCAGTATTTT. Translated, it gives CASSTSFATDTQYF.

This chain links TRBV10-1 with TRBJ2-1; D gene uncertain. The CDR3 has 15 amino acids. Looked up from germline, CDR1 is WNHNN and CDR2 is SYGVQD (reference sequence). V lost 10 bases to trimming and J lost 8 bases, with 24 bases between them. The chain's CDR3 is CATSMALLGLDEQFF. Written as DNA, the CDR3 is TGCGCCACCTCTATGGCCCTTTTGGGGTTGGATGAGCAGTTCTTC.

This clonotype came up once. V usage is TRBV29-1 and J usage is TRBJ2-5; 7 bases agree with TRBD1. Germline CDR1 is SQVTM and CDR2 is ANQGSEA. This CDR3 comprises 13 residues. Germline trimming cut 8 bases from V and 6 bases from J; bases unmatched to any gene: 12. CDR3 nucleotide sequence: TGCAGCCCACCGGGACAGCGGCGGAAGACCCAGTACTTC. Translated, it gives CSPPGQRRKTQYF.

The sample holds a few counts of this clonotype. The genes are TRBV6-4 and TRBJ2-1; the D gene is possibly TRBD1 (6 bases). Trimming cost V 3 bases and J 13 bases, with 16 bases left between them. CDR3 length: 13 residues. Looked up from germline, CDR1 is MRHNA and CDR2 is SNTAGT. In DNA form, the CDR3 reads TGTGCCAGCAGTGATTCTCCCCAGGGACAACAGTTCTTC. It specifies CASSDSPQGQQFF.

The CDR3 region is CASSLRFDEKLFF. The CDR3 DNA sequence: TGTGCCAGCAGTTTAAGGTTCGATGAAAAACTGTTTTTT. This chain links TRBV12-3 or TRBV12-4 with TRBJ1-4, with D unresolved. This CDR3 comprises 13 residues. Trimming pared 2 bases from V and 6 bases from J, leaving 7 bases between.

This clonotype appeared many times. The rearrangement links TRBV6-5 to TRBJ1-1, with D perhaps TRBD1 (5 bases). Trimming pared 2 bases from V and 1 base from J, leaving 8 bases between. This CDR3 is 14 amino acids long. CDR1 and CDR2 (germline): MNHEY, SVGAGI. The CDR3 sequence is CASSYLRANTEAFF. For the CDR3, the DNA is TGTGCCAGCAGTTACCTCAGGGCGAACACTGAAGCTTTCTTT.

The table lists this clonotype with a few counts. The genes are TRBV6-2 or TRBV6-3 and TRBJ2-3; 11 bases fit TRBD2. The ends lost 5 bases at V and 4 bases at J; junction bases unmatched: 5. This CDR3 contains 15 residues. The germline V gene has CDR1 MNHEY and CDR2 SVGEGT. CDR3 loop: CASSDGTSGSDTQYF. The CDR3 DNA sequence: TGTGCCAGCAGTGACGGGACTAGCGGCTCAGATACGCAGTATTTT.

The V gene is TRBV12-3 or TRBV12-4, the J gene TRBJ1-1; D is unresolved. The CDR3 covers 15 residues. V was shortened by 4 bases and J by 3 bases, with 15 bases between the two germline ends. The CDR3 protein is CASSYLGATDTEAFF. DNA of the CDR3: TGTGCCAGCAGTTACCTGGGCGCGACGGACACTGAAGCTTTCTTT.

For this clonotype: A much more abundant neighbour one base away suggests this may be a read error. This chain uses TRBV30 with TRBJ1-4; TRBD1 aligns across 10 bases. Germline trimming cut 1 base from V and 8 bases from J; bases unmatched to any gene: 7. The CDR3 loop spans 15 amino acids. Germline values: CDR1 GTSNPN, CDR2 SVGIG (reference sequence). For the CDR3, the DNA is TGTGCCTGGAGTGCCCGACAGGGGGCCCAGGAAAAACTGTTTTTT. It yields the protein CAWSARQGAQEKLFF.

This clonotype has more than one count but fewer than ten. Here the CDR3 DNA reads TGTGCCAGCAGTGAGACCGGGCAGAACACTGAAGCTTTCTTT. This gives the protein CASSETGQNTEAFF. V usage is TRBV6-1 and J usage is TRBJ1-1; no reliable D call. CDR1 and CDR2 from the germline V gene are MNHNS and SASEGT. The V and J ends lost 3 bases and 1 base respectively, with 9 bases between them. The CDR3 covers 14 residues.

The chain employs TRBV5-4 and TRBJ1-3; 7 bases match TRBD1. Germline loops: CDR1 SGHNT, CDR2 YYREEE (reference sequence). The CDR3 runs to 15 residues. V lost 3 bases to trimming and J lost 6 bases; unmatched junction nucleotides: 9. The CDR3 DNA reads TGTGCCAGCAGCTCTTTGGGGACAGCTGTAAACACCATATATTTT. Its protein is CASSSLGTAVNTIYF.

This clonotype has a handful of counts. J is TRBJ1-6 and V is TRBV30; D is unresolved. Between the trimmed V and J ends, which lost 3 bases and 7 bases, there was a span of 10 bases. The CDR3 has 13 amino acids. The V gene's germline CDR1 is GTSNPN and CDR2 SVGIG (reference sequence). CDR3 sequence reads: CAWSGNVNSPLHF. In DNA form, the CDR3 reads TGTGCCTGGAGCGGGAACGTCAATTCACCCCTCCACTTT.

In its sample, this clonotype was seen many times. This chain links TRBV19 with TRBJ2-3, with D maybe TRBD1 (6 bases). V was shortened by 7 bases and J by 4 bases, with 15 bases between the two germline ends. CDR1 and CDR2 from the germline V gene are LNHDA and SQIVND (reference sequence). CDR3 length equals 14 residues. CDR3 protein: CASTEGAGADTQYF. The DNA of the CDR3 is TGTGCCAGTACTGAGGGCGCAGGGGCAGATACGCAGTATTTT.

This clonotype was seen a few times. The chain is built from TRBV5-6 and TRBJ2-7; D not resolved. The CDR3 has 13 residues. Germline V gives CDR1 SGHDT, CDR2 YYEEEE. Trimming removed 6 bases from V and 3 bases from J, with 13 bases in between. CDR3 nucleotides: TGTGCCAGCACCTCGGGTATCGACTACGAGCAGTACTTC. As protein: CASTSGIDYEQYF.

The V call is TRBV12-3 or TRBV12-4, the J call TRBJ1-1; possibly TRBD1 for D (6 bases). Between the trimmed V and J ends, which lost 6 bases and 4 bases, there was a span of 12 bases. This CDR3 has 13 amino acids. The CDR3, as DNA: TGTGCCAGCAGGGAGGGGGTGACCACTGAAGCTTTCTTT. This encodes CASREGVTTEAFF.

This clonotype was recorded a few times. This rearrangement joins TRBV24-1 to TRBJ2-3; 7 bases are a match to TRBD2. Per germline, CDR1 KGHDR and CDR2 SFDVKD. The CDR3 is 16 amino acids. J lost 2 bases, V lost 0 bases, and 4 bases had no gene match. CDR3 region: CATSDLLGLDTDTQYF. The CDR3 coding sequence is TGTGCCACCAGTGATTTGCTCGGACTAGACACAGATACGCAGTATTTT.